The 17 T cell receptor beta chains below were found in one sample sequenced in a study of cytomegalovirus exposure and HLA in healthy donors (dated by TCRdb to 2017 to 2019). The library was built by means of the immunoSEQ multiplex PCR assay. The multiplex PCR relied on a mix of 60 forward primers for TCR Vbeta segments and 13 reverse primers for TCR Jbeta segments. TCRdb took this table from immuneACCESS and kept in-frame rearrangements with V and J called. Such tables lack part of the clones; where checked against another copy, unresolved V genes explain under half of the gap, and the rest is unexplained. The sample data list around 180,000 clones, and roughly 80% of these were observed just once. The ten biggest clones cover more than 0.5% of the sample. Material for sequencing was PBMCs. Source of these receptors: a woman between 45 and 60 years old in good health and CMV-seronegative.

In its sample, this clone was seen a few times. J is TRBJ1-1 and V is TRBV28; D may be TRBD1 (5 bases). This CDR3 has 14 amino acids. Germline-derived CDR1 and CDR2 are MDHEN and SYDVKM. V lost 8 bases and J lost 4, with 17 bases in between. CDR3 bases: TGTGCCAGCCTAAGTCTGGGACTCGTCACTGAAGCTTTCTTT. Its translation is CASLSLGLVTEAFF.

The V gene is TRBV28, the J gene TRBJ2-2; perhaps TRBD1 as D (5 bases). V was cut by 7 bases and J by 1 base, with 13 bases left in between. Germline V CDR1 and CDR2: MDHEN, SYDVKM. The CDR3 extends over 15 amino acids. CDR3 sequence reads: CASTRRQGNTGELFF. The CDR3 DNA reads as TGTGCCAGCACCAGGCGGCAGGGGAACACCGGGGAGCTGTTTTTT.

This clone was observed a handful of times. This rearrangement joins TRBV10-1 to TRBJ2-5; maybe TRBD1 (6 bases). The V gene lost 7 bases and the J gene lost 5 bases, with 32 bases spanning the gap. The CDR3 loop spans 19 amino acids. CDR1 and CDR2 from the germline V gene are WNHNN and SYGVQD (reference sequence). The CDR3 sequence is CASKPHGAGDVRVWETQYF. The CDR3 nucleotides are TGCGCCAGCAAACCCCATGGCGCAGGGGACGTGCGCGTTTGGGAGACCCAGTACTTC.

This clone was recorded once. V and J are TRBV2 and TRBJ2-7; D unresolved. V gave up 4 bases and J gave up 7 bases, with 11 bases separating them. The CDR3 is 12 residues long. Germline V CDR1 and CDR2: SNHLY, FYNNEI. CDR3: CASSGAAREQYF. The CDR3 bases are TGTGCCAGCAGTGGGGCAGCTCGAGAGCAGTACTTC. The full variable domain, its missing parts supplied by reference TRBV2 and TRBJ2-7, is EPEVTQTPSHQVTQMGQEVILRCVPISNHLYFYWYRQILGQKVEFLVSFYNNEISEKSEIFDDQFSVERPDGSNFTLKIRSTKLEDSAMYFCASSGAAREQYFGPGTRLTVT.

The chain is built from TRBV11-2 and TRBJ1-2; a weak D match, TRBD1 (6 bases). The V end was cut by 2 bases, the J end by 8 bases, with 15 bases between. Germline V gene lookup returns CDR1 SGHAT and CDR2 FQNNGV. The CDR3 is 14 amino acids. CDR3 nucleotide sequence: TGTGCCAGCAGCTTAAAAGCGGGGGCCGGCGGCTACACCTTC. It is translated as CASSLKAGAGGYTF.

This chain connects TRBV19 to TRBJ1-2, with D perhaps matching TRBD1 (5 bases). V was cut by 3 bases and J by 4 bases, with 9 bases left in between. Germline V gene data show CDR1 as LNHDA and CDR2 as SQIVND (reference sequence). The CDR3 spans 13 residues. The CDR3 loop reads CASSIDRSYGYTF. CDR3 DNA sequence: TGTGCCAGTAGTATCGACAGATCCTATGGCTACACCTTC.

This chain joins TRBV11-2 and TRBJ2-7; D may be TRBD1 (6 bases). Trimming removed 8 bases at V and 0 bases at J, with 14 bases between. Germline V lookup: CDR1 SGHAT, CDR2 FQNNGV. This CDR3 comprises 14 residues. The chain's CDR3 is CASGRRTDSYEQYF. The CDR3 DNA follows: TGTGCCAGCGGACGCAGGACAGACTCCTACGAGCAGTACTTC.

This clone appeared once. The gene calls are TRBV2 and TRBJ2-6; D unresolved. CDR1 is SNHLY and CDR2 is FYNNEI in the germline V gene. This CDR3 spans 15 amino acids. The V end lost 6 bases, the J end lost 0 bases, and 9 bases lay between the germline ends. The CDR3 here is CASRRGFSGANVLTF. The CDR3 DNA sequence: TGTGCCAGCAGGAGAGGCTTCTCTGGGGCCAACGTCCTGACTTTC.

The chain has TRBV4-1 and TRBJ1-2, with D maybe TRBD1 (5 bases). V lost 0 bases to trimming and J lost 3 bases, with 14 bases between them. This CDR3 comprises 16 residues. The germline CDR1 and CDR2 sequences are MGHRA and YSYEKL. Written as DNA, the CDR3 is TGCGCCAGCAGCCAAGAACGCGCGTCAGGGTACTATGGCTACACCTTC. Translating it yields CASSQERASGYYGYTF.

V usage is TRBV5-4 and J usage is TRBJ2-7; weak D call: TRBD2 (5 bases). Trimming shortened V by 0 bases and J by 1 base, and 8 bases separated the two germline ends. Germline CDR1 reads SGHNT; CDR2 reads YYREEE (reference sequence). The CDR3 contains 14 residues. CDR3 in amino acids: CASSLARGSYEQYF. The CDR3 bases are TGTGCCAGCAGCTTGGCTCGGGGTTCCTACGAGCAGTACTTC.

The V and J genes are TRBV29-1 and TRBJ2-1, with 11 positions matching TRBD2. The V segment lost 3 bases and the J segment 4 bases; nucleotides outside the gene matches: 5. CDR1 SQVTM and CDR2 ANQGSEA come from the germline V gene. The CDR3 loop spans 15 amino acids. DNA of the CDR3: TGCAGCGTTGACGGTAGCGGGGGGGTATACAATGAGCAGTTCTTC. This codes for CSVDGSGGVYNEQFF.

This rearrangement joins TRBV19 to TRBJ1-1, with D perhaps TRBD1 (6 bases). Per germline, CDR1 LNHDA and CDR2 SQIVND (reference sequence). Trimming cost V 5 bases and J 0 bases, with 13 bases left between them. The CDR3 spans 15 residues. DNA for the CDR3: TGTGCCAGTAGTTCTAGGACAGACTTGAACACTGAAGCTTTCTTT. Translation: CASSSRTDLNTEAFF. The full variable domain, in which reference TRBV19 and TRBJ1-1 provide the parts outside the CDR3, is DGGITQSPKYLFRKEGQNVTLSCEQNLNHDAMYWYRQDPGQGLRLIYYSQIVNDFQKGDIAEGYSVSREKKESFPLTVTSAQKNPTAFYLCASSSRTDLNTEAFFGQGTRLTVV.

This clone appeared a few times. The chain links TRBV2 to TRBJ1-3; D is ambiguous. Trimming removed 8 bases at V and 0 bases at J, with 8 bases between. This CDR3 is 13 amino acids long. Germline values: CDR1 SNHLY, CDR2 FYNNEI. CDR3 region: CASGQTSGNTIYF. For the CDR3, the DNA is TGTGCCAGCGGGCAGACCTCTGGAAACACCATATATTTT.

Written as DNA, the CDR3 is TGTGCCACCGATGGGGGGAGGGACAATGAGCAGTTCTTC. Its protein is CATDGGRDNEQFF. The V and J genes are TRBV28 and TRBJ2-1; 7 nucleotides agree with TRBD2. With V trimmed by 10 bases and J by 5 bases, 8 bases remained unmatched. CDR3 length equals 13 residues. Germline loops: CDR1 MDHEN, CDR2 SYDVKM.

V is TRBV7-3 and J is TRBJ2-3; D may be TRBD2 (5 bases). Trimming pared 5 bases from V and 0 bases from J, leaving 12 bases between. The CDR3 has 15 residues. CDR1 is SGHTA, CDR2 FQGTGA, per germline. The CDR3 loop reads CASSTSGGSTDTQYF. The CDR3 DNA reads as TGTGCCAGCAGCACCAGCGGCGGTAGCACAGATACGCAGTATTTT.

About this clone: Other nucleotide sequences from this sample produce the same CDR3. The chain is built from TRBV19 and TRBJ2-7, with 9 bases identical to TRBD1. This CDR3 is built from 16 residues. Germline V lookup: CDR1 LNHDA, CDR2 SQIVND (reference sequence). V was clipped by 3 bases and J by 4 bases; unmatched bases: 10. The CDR3 region has the DNA TGTGCCAGTAGTATTTTACCGGGACAGGGAGCGTACGAGCAGTACTTC. This sequence encodes CASSILPGQGAYEQYF.

This sequence joins TRBV19 and TRBJ2-7; D uncertain. Germline V gene data show CDR1 as LNHDA and CDR2 as SQIVND (reference sequence). The CDR3 totals 14 residues. V was trimmed by 5 bases and J by 3 bases, leaving 14 bases between them. The CDR3 coding sequence is TGTGCCAGTAGTCCCGGCCGGGTCGGCTACGAGCAGTACTTC. This translates into CASSPGRVGYEQYF. The variable domain in full, with the rest retrieved from reference TRBV19 and TRBJ2-7, is DGGITQSPKYLFRKEGQNVTLSCEQNLNHDAMYWYRQDPGQGLRLIYYSQIVNDFQKGDIAEGYSVSREKKESFPLTVTSAQKNPTAFYLCASSPGRVGYEQYFGPGTRLTVT.